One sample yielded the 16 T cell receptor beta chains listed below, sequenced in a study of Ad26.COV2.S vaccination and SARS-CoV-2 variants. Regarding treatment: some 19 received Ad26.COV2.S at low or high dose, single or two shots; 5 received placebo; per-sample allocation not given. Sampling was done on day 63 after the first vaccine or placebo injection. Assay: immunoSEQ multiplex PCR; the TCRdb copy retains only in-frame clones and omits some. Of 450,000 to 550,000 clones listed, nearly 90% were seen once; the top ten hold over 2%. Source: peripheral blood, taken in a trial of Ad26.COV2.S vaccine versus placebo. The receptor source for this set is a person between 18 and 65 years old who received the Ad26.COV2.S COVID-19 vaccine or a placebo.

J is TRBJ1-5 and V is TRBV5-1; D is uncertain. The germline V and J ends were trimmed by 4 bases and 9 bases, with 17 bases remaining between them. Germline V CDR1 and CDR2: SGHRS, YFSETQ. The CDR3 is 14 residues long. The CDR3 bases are TGCGCCAGCAGCCCTTTAGGTCTGGAGGGGCCCCAGCATTTT. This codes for CASSPLGLEGPQHF.

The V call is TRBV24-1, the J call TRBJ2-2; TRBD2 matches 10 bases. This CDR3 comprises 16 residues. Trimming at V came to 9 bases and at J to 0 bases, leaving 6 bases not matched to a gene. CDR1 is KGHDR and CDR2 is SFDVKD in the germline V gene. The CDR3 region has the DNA TGTGCCACCTCGGGACTAGCGTACCCGAACACCGGGGAGCTGTTTTTT. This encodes CATSGLAYPNTGELFF.

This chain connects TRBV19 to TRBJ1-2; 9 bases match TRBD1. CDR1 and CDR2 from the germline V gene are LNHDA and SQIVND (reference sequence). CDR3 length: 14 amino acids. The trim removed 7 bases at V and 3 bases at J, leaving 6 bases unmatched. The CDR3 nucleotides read TGTGCCAGTATGAAGGGACAGGGCTACTATGGCTACACCTTC. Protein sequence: CASMKGQGYYGYTF.

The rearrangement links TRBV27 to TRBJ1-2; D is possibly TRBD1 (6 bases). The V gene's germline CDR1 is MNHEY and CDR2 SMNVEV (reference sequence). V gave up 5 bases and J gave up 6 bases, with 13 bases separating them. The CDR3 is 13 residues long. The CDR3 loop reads CASSARGTDGYTF. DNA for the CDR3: TGTGCCAGCAGTGCCAGGGGAACGGATGGCTACACCTTC.

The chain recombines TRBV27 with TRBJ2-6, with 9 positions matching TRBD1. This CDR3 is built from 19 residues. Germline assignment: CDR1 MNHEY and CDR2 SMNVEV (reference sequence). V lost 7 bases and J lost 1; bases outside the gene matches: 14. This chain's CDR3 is CASTLMWDRVLSGANVLTF. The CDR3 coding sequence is TGTGCCAGCACCTTGATGTGGGACAGGGTTCTATCTGGGGCCAACGTCCTGACTTTC.

The CDR3 sequence is CASSLNPQGAYEQYF. In DNA form, the CDR3 reads TGTGCCAGCAGCTTAAATCCACAGGGAGCCTACGAGCAGTACTTC. The chain links TRBV11-2 to TRBJ2-7, with D possibly being TRBD1 (6 bases). The CDR3 totals 15 residues. Deletions cut 2 bases from V and 2 bases from J, with 13 bases between. The germline CDR1 and CDR2 sequences are SGHAT and FQNNGV. The whole variable domain, remainder taken from reference TRBV11-2 and TRBJ2-7, is EAGVAQSPRYKIIEKRQSVAFWCNPISGHATLYWYQQILGQGPKLLIQFQNNGVVDDSQLPKDRFSAERLKGVDSTLKIQPAKLEDSAVYLCASSLNPQGAYEQYFGPGTRLTVT.

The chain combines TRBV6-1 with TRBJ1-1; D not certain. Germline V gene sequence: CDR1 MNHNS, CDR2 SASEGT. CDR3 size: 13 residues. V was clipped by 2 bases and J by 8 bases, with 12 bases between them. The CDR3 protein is CASSEYRVAEAFF. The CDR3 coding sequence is TGTGCCAGCAGTGAATACCGGGTGGCAGAAGCTTTCTTT.

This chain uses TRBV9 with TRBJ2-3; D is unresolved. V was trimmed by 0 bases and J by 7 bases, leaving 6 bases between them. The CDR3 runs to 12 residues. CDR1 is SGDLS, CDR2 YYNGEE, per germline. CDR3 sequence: CASSVESHTQYF. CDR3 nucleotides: TGTGCCAGCAGCGTAGAAAGCCATACGCAGTATTTT.

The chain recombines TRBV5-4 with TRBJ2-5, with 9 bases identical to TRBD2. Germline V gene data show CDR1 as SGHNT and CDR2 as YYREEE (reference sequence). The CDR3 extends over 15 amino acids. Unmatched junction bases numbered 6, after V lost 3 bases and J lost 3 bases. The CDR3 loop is CASSSAGTSKETQYF. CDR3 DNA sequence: TGTGCCAGCAGCTCGGCCGGGACTAGCAAAGAGACCCAGTACTTC. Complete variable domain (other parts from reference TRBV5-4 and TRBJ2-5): ETGVTQSPTHLIKTRGQQVTLRCSSQSGHNTVSWYQQALGQGPQFIFQYYREEENGRGNFPPRFSGLQFPNYSSELNVNALELDDSALYLCASSSAGTSKETQYFGPGTRLLVL.

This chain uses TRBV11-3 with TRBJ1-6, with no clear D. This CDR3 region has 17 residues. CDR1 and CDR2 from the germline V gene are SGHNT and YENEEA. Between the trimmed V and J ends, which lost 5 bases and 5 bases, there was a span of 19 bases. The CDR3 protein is CASSAGGNWVDNSPLHF. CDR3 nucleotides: TGTGCCAGCAGCGCTGGAGGCAACTGGGTCGATAATTCACCCCTCCACTTT.

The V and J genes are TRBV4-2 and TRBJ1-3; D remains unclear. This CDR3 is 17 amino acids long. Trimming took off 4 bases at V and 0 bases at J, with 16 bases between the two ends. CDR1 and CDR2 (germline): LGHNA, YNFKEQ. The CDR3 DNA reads TGTGCCAGCAGCCCCCAAGAAGTTTGGGGCTCTGGAAACACCATATATTTT. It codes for CASSPQEVWGSGNTIYF.

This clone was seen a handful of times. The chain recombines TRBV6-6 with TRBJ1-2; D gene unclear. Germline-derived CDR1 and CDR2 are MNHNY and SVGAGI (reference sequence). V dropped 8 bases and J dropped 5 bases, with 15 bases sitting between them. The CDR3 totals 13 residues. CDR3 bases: TGTGCCAGCCTTCCCCTGGGCGGGTATGGCTACACCTTC. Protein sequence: CASLPLGGYGYTF.

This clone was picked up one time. The CDR3 region has the DNA TGTGCCAGCAGCCCATGGAAAAGCCAGGGACATGAGCAGTTCTTC. Its translation is CASSPWKSQGHEQFF. The chain links TRBV28 to TRBJ2-1, with D perhaps TRBD1 or TRBD2 (5 bases each). Germline V CDR1 and CDR2: MDHEN, SYDVKM. Trimming removed 6 bases from V and 8 bases from J, with 20 bases in between. The length of the CDR3 is 15 residues.

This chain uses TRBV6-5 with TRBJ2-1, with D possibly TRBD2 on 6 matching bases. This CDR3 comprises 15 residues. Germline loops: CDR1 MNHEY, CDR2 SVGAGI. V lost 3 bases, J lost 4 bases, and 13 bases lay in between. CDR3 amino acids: CASSYVAVSYNEQFF. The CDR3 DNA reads TGTGCCAGCAGTTATGTAGCGGTATCTTACAATGAGCAGTTCTTC.

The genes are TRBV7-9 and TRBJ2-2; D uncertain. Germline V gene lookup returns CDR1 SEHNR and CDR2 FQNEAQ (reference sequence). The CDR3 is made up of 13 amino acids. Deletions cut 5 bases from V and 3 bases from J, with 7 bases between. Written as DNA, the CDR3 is TGTGCCAGCAGCAGAGGTGACACCGGGGAGCTGTTTTTT. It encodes CASSRGDTGELFF. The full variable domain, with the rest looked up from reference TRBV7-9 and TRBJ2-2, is DTGVSQNPRHKITKRGQNVTFRCDPISEHNRLYWYRQTLGQGPEFLTYFQNEAQLEKSRLLSDRFSAERPKGSFSTLEIQRTEQGDSAMYLCASSRGDTGELFFGEGSRLTVL.

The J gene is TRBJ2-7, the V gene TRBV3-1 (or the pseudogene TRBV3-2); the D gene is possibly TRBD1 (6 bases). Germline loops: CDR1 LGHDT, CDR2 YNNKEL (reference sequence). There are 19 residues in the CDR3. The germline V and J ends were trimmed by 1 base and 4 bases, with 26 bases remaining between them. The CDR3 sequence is CASSQGHFYRRDTLYEQYF. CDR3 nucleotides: TGTGCCAGCAGCCAAGGGCATTTTTATCGTCGGGACACATTGTACGAGCAGTACTTC.